A selection of T cell receptor beta chains follows, all from one sample in a study of monozygotic twins with inflammatory bowel disease. TCRdb reprocessed the 5' RACE reads and keeps a single row for each CDR3 protein, giving no DNA. Across under 200,000 distinct CDR3 sequences, the top ten clones capture 2.8% of the sample. The sample comprised blood. The receptors here all came from a human donor with ulcerative colitis or Crohn's disease, or a healthy co-twin of an affected twin (not recorded which). Each CDR3 is given with its conserved first and last residue. Each record gives: J gene, V gene, clone size, CDR3 protein. A clone size is listed for some rows: how often the clone was seen (once, few, many), or a class if it is expanded.

J gene: TRBJ2-7
V gene: TRBV3-1
clone size: -
CDR3 protein: CASSQDNHEQYF

J gene: TRBJ2-6
V gene: TRBV6-1
clone size: -
CDR3 protein: CASSQGFSSGANVLTF

J gene: TRBJ2-4
V gene: TRBV5-1
clone size: -
CDR3 protein: CASSLEPRDNAKRLAKNIQYF

J gene: TRBJ2-1
V gene: TRBV20-1
clone size: -
CDR3 protein: CSASESLGLLSGNEQFF

J gene: TRBJ2-7
V gene: TRBV7-9
clone size: -
CDR3 protein: CASSLDRQPYEQYF

J gene: TRBJ2-1
V gene: TRBV7-9
clone size: -
CDR3 protein: CASSVSLAASSYNEQFF

J gene: TRBJ2-5
V gene: TRBV7-3
clone size: -
CDR3 protein: CASSWGTSGGETQYF

J gene: TRBJ1-1
V gene: TRBV27
clone size: -
CDR3 protein: CASSTGTVTEAFF

J gene: TRBJ1-1
V gene: TRBV28
clone size: -
CDR3 protein: CASRLGHRSMRAFF

J gene: TRBJ1-2
V gene: TRBV5-1
clone size: -
CDR3 protein: CASSPSTGTGGYTF

J gene: TRBJ1-5
V gene: TRBV5-6
clone size: -
CDR3 protein: CASSSQDRGDNQPQHF

J gene: TRBJ1-2
V gene: TRBV7-9
clone size: -
CDR3 protein: CASSLPLPGQGKGGYTF

J gene: TRBJ1-4
V gene: TRBV7-2
clone size: -
CDR3 protein: CASSLGPSSTNEKLFF

J gene: TRBJ2-1
V gene: TRBV20-1
clone size: -
CDR3 protein: CSARTSGRAKKRNEQFF

J gene: TRBJ2-7
V gene: TRBV11-2
clone size: -
CDR3 protein: CASSLEGRRWQYF

J gene: TRBJ2-2
V gene: TRBV6-5
clone size: medium-sized
CDR3 protein: CASSPDRVTFTGELFF

J gene: TRBJ2-7
V gene: TRBV15
clone size: -
CDR3 protein: CATSRTGPYEQYF

J gene: TRBJ1-3
V gene: TRBV5-6
clone size: -
CDR3 protein: CASSLNTGSGNTIYF

J gene: TRBJ1-1
V gene: TRBV7-2
clone size: -
CDR3 protein: CASSLEQGGEAFF

J gene: TRBJ2-1
V gene: TRBV7-3
clone size: -
CDR3 protein: CASTRGGTYNEQFF

J gene: TRBJ2-1
V gene: TRBV29-1
clone size: -
CDR3 protein: CSVRVNNEQFF

J gene: TRBJ2-7
V gene: TRBV20-1
clone size: -
CDR3 protein: CSATFSGTVTYEQYF

J gene: TRBJ1-1
V gene: TRBV7-3
clone size: -
CDR3 protein: CASSLTGHPNTEAFF

J gene: TRBJ1-1
V gene: TRBV14
clone size: -
CDR3 protein: CASSQRGGLTGTEAFF

J gene: TRBJ1-5
V gene: TRBV5-1
clone size: -
CDR3 protein: CASSVGGGLGQPQHF

J gene: TRBJ2-1
V gene: TRBV20-1
clone size: -
CDR3 protein: CSARDGRRQTQFEQFF

J gene: TRBJ1-1
V gene: TRBV28
clone size: -
CDR3 protein: CASSSRGGEAFF

J gene: TRBJ2-3
V gene: TRBV29-1
clone size: -
CDR3 protein: CSVEALGLVLLDTQYF

J gene: TRBJ2-1
V gene: TRBV20-1
clone size: -
CDR3 protein: CSAMGQLAPSNEQFF

J gene: TRBJ2-1
V gene: TRBV29-1
clone size: -
CDR3 protein: CSVELVGNEQFF

J gene: TRBJ2-1
V gene: TRBV7-2
clone size: -
CDR3 protein: CASSLAGAGASYNEQFF